Below, 17 T cell receptor beta chains from the same sample are listed, as sequenced in a study of T cells in Graves' hyperthyroidism and ophthalmopathy. RNA transcripts yielded amplified TCR beta CDR3 regions. An initial round of RT-PCR targeting the TCR CDR3 relied on the HTBI primer set. TCRdb redid the calling of the multiplex PCR reads with MiXCR, one entry per CDR3 protein. This table holds approximately 330,000 distinct CDR3 sequences, 21% found once. The sequenced sample was blood. The receptors originated from a woman aged 50 to 60 with Graves' hyperthyroidism.

There are many counts of this clonotype. The chain carries TRBV10-3 and TRBJ1-5; tentatively, D is TRBD1 (5 bases). V lost 6 bases to trimming and J lost 1 base, with 7 bases between them. The germline V gene has CDR1 ENHRY and CDR2 SYGVKD. The CDR3 loop spans 13 amino acids. CDR3 amino acids: CAISRDSNQPQHF. CDR3 in DNA: TGTGCCATCAGCAGGGACAGCAATCAGCCCCAGCATTTT.

This clonotype came up many times. The chain joins TRBV5-1 to TRBJ2-3; TRBD1 is a possible D gene (6 bases). The CDR3 is made up of 13 amino acids. Germline V lookup: CDR1 SGHRS, CDR2 YFSETQ. Trimming removed 1 base from V and 5 bases from J, with 8 bases in between. The CDR3 loop reads CASSLSQGDTQYF. DNA of the CDR3: TGCGCCAGCAGCTTGTCACAGGGAGATACGCAGTATTTT.

The chain has TRBV6-1 and TRBJ2-3; no clear D. Trimming took 2 bases from V and 3 from J, leaving 15 bases between them. Germline CDR1 MNHNS, CDR2 SASEGT. The CDR3 spans 16 residues. In DNA, the CDR3 is TGTGCCAGCAGTGAACAAACATCAGCCAGTACAGATACGCAGTATTTT. Amino acid sequence: CASSEQTSASTDTQYF.

V usage is TRBV15 and J usage is TRBJ1-2, with D possibly being TRBD1 (5 bases). The CDR3 runs to 13 residues. V lost 5 bases and J lost 2, with 9 bases in between. Germline-derived CDR1 and CDR2 are LNHNV and YYDKDF (reference sequence). The CDR3 region is CATSDSLNYGYTF. DNA of the CDR3: TGTGCCACCAGCGACAGCCTCAACTATGGCTACACCTTC.

This clonotype was counted at least ten times. V and J are TRBV5-1 and TRBJ1-2, with 8 positions matching TRBD1. The CDR3 spans 14 residues. Germline lookup yields CDR1 SGHRS and CDR2 YFSETQ. V shed 4 bases, J shed 8 bases, and the junction held 10 bases outside the gene matches. Written as DNA, the CDR3 is TGCGCCAGCAGCCTCCTCGGACAGGGACAAGGCTACACCTTC. Its protein product is CASSLLGQGQGYTF.

This clonotype was observed a few times. The rearrangement joins TRBV25-1 to TRBJ2-1; perhaps TRBD1 as D (6 bases). CDR3 length: 17 residues. The germline CDR1 and CDR2 sequences are MGHDK and SYGVNS. Deletions cut 3 bases from V and 0 bases from J, with 15 bases between. This CDR3 reads CASSDPSDRSSYNEQFF. CDR3 coding DNA: TGTGCCAGCAGTGATCCCAGCGACAGGAGCTCCTACAATGAGCAGTTCTTC.

This clonotype showed up many times. The genes are TRBV9 and TRBJ2-1; possibly TRBD2 for D (6 bases). Germline CDR1 reads SGDLS; CDR2 reads YYNGEE. This CDR3 is built from 17 residues. V dropped 0 bases and J dropped 0 bases, with 13 bases sitting between them. The CDR3: CASSVEAGRYSYNEQFF. The CDR3 nucleotides read TGTGCCAGCAGCGTAGAAGCGGGCCGCTACTCCTACAATGAGCAGTTCTTC.

The chain links TRBV20-1 to TRBJ2-4; D gene unclear. The CDR3 loop spans 9 amino acids. The germline CDR1 and CDR2 sequences are DFQATT and SNEGSKA (reference sequence). The CDR3, as DNA: TGCAGGGCTTTGGACATTCAGTACTTC. This encodes CRALDIQYF.

This clonotype appeared a few times. The chain is built from TRBV28 and TRBJ1-5; TRBD1 might be the D (5 bases). This CDR3 comprises 12 residues. Trimming stripped 2 bases from V and 8 bases from J, with 7 bases between. CDR1 MDHEN and CDR2 SYDVKM come from the germline V gene. Here the CDR3 DNA reads TGTGCCAGCAGTTTAGCGGGGGAGCCCCAGCATTTT. The encoded protein is CASSLAGEPQHF.

This clonotype was seen only a few times. V usage is TRBV7-8 and J usage is TRBJ1-4; maybe TRBD1 (5 bases). Germline CDR1 SGHVS, CDR2 FQNEAQ. This CDR3 spans 14 amino acids. Trimming left V 1 base short and J 5 bases short, with 8 bases between. CDR3 coding DNA: TGTGCCAGCAGCTTAGAGCCAGGGAATGAAAAACTGTTTTTT. It codes for CASSLEPGNEKLFF.

In its sample, this clonotype was seen many times. The CDR3: CASKGALNTEAFF. DNA of the CDR3: TGTGCCAGCAAGGGGGCTCTGAACACTGAAGCTTTCTTT. The genes are TRBV28 and TRBJ1-1; 7 nucleotides align to TRBD1. The CDR3 spans 13 residues. Germline V gives CDR1 MDHEN, CDR2 SYDVKM. J was trimmed by 0 bases and V by 7 bases; bases with no gene match: 2.

The chain recombines TRBV19 with TRBJ1-1, with 9 bases that match TRBD1. V was pared by 5 bases and J by 6 bases, with 4 bases of the junction left unmatched. From germline, CDR1 is LNHDA and CDR2 SQIVND (reference sequence). CDR3 size: 13 residues. The CDR3 DNA reads as TGTGCCAGTAGTGATGGACAGGGGTCTGAAGCTTTCTTT. As protein: CASSDGQGSEAFF.

This clonotype came up many times. The chain uses TRBV2 and TRBJ2-2; TRBD1 is a possible D gene (7 bases). The germline V gene encodes CDR1 SNHLY and CDR2 FYNNEI. The CDR3 sequence is 15 residues long. V was pared by 1 base and J by 7 bases, with 13 bases between. Here the CDR3 DNA reads TGTGCCAGCAGTGAAGGAGGGGGCGGGGTCGGGGAGCTGTTTTTT. Translated: CASSEGGGGVGELFF.

This clonotype was counted ten times or more. The chain recombines TRBV20-1 with TRBJ2-1; 10 bases match TRBD1. CDR1 DFQATT and CDR2 SNEGSKA come from the germline V gene (reference sequence). With V trimmed by 2 bases and J by 7 bases, 11 bases remained unmatched. This CDR3 has 16 amino acids. Here the CDR3 reads CSARNPRDRGGNEQFF. The CDR3 region has the DNA TGCAGTGCTAGAAACCCCCGGGACAGGGGTGGAAATGAGCAGTTCTTC.

About this clonotype: One end of the junction varies from germline; a read error may be responsible. J is TRBJ2-1 and V is TRBV30; D gene unclear. CDR1 and CDR2 (germline): GTSNPN, SVGIG (reference sequence). The CDR3 contains 12 residues. CDR3 DNA: TGCGCCTGGAGTGTATCAGGCAATGAGCGGTTCTTC. It specifies CAWSVSGNERFF.

This clonotype has a count of ten or more. The chain couples TRBV7-2 to TRBJ2-7, with D possibly matching TRBD1 (5 bases). From germline, CDR1 is SGHTA and CDR2 FQGNSA. This CDR3 spans 12 amino acids. CDR3 residues: CGGRAGSYEQYF. Written as DNA, the CDR3 is TGTGGGGGCCGGGCAGGGTCCTACGAGCAGTACTTC.

V gene TRBV2 combines with J gene TRBJ2-5; D is perhaps TRBD2 (6 bases). CDR1 is SNHLY and CDR2 is FYNNEI in the germline V gene. The CDR3 runs 15 residues. Deletions cut 0 bases from V and 5 bases from J, with 13 bases between. The chain's CDR3 is CASSEAGLRGETQYF. In DNA form, the CDR3 reads TGTGCCAGCAGTGAAGCGGGCCTTCGGGGGGAGACCCAGTACTTC.